The clone carrying this TCR beta chain was seen a handful of times. These data come from a study of control samples from healthy donors and cancer patients. TCRdb's table, derived via immunoSEQ multiplex PCR, lists solely in-frame clones and lacks some. The sample lists around 140,000 clones, roughly 94% occurring once. This sequence was found in a man between 40 and 49 years old in good health. What was sequenced was blood.

The CDR3 DNA is TGTGCCAGCAGTTTAGGGACAGGGGGCAATCAGCCCCAGCATTTT. Residues: CASSLGTGGNQPQHF. The rearrangement joins TRBV28 to TRBJ1-5; TRBD1 matches 10 bases. V shed 2 bases and J 2 bases; nucleotides not matched to a gene: 0. Germline CDR1 is MDHEN and CDR2 is SYDVKM. The CDR3 totals 15 residues.